The 32 T cell receptor beta chains reported below all come from one sample, sequenced in a study of shared clonotypes between healthy human individuals. Using immunoSEQ multiplex PCR, the repertoire was profiled, and TCRdb retains in-frame clones only, with some absent. The top ten clones hold about 0.39% of a sample with some 2.4 million clones, 93% of them seen once. Sequencing used naive CD4+ T cells from PBMCs. Stated subset: CD45RA+ positively selected. The receptors come from a man aged 18 to 35 in good health. Some clones in this sample may be carry-over from other donors' samples.

This chain links TRBV6-4 with TRBJ2-3; weak D call: TRBD2 (5 bases). Per germline, CDR1 MRHNA and CDR2 SNTAGT. The CDR3 contains 17 residues. With 6 bases removed from V and 1 base from J, the gap between germline ends came to 20 bases. The CDR3 loop is CASSPGISSRGTDTQYF. In nucleotides, the CDR3 is TGTGCCAGCAGCCCCGGGATTTCCTCAAGAGGCACAGATACGCAGTATTTT.

This rearrangement joins TRBV4-1 to TRBJ2-5, with a weak D call TRBD2 (6 bases). V was cut by 4 bases and J by 5 bases, with 14 bases left in between. Germline V gives CDR1 MGHRA, CDR2 YSYEKL. The CDR3 loop spans 14 amino acids. The CDR3 is CASSRTEGEETQYF. The CDR3 DNA follows: TGCGCCAGCAGCCGGACGGAGGGAGAGGAGACCCAGTACTTC.

The rearrangement links TRBV7-6 to TRBJ1-5, with D possibly being TRBD1 (5 bases). The CDR3 has 14 amino acids. V lost 4 bases and J 9 bases, leaving 16 bases between the germline ends. Germline V gives CDR1 SGHVS, CDR2 FNYEAQ. The CDR3 is CASSSQRGFWPQHF. In nucleotides, the CDR3 is TGTGCCAGCAGCTCACAACGGGGGTTTTGGCCCCAGCATTTT.

The chain recombines TRBV5-1 with TRBJ2-3; TRBD1 might be the D (6 bases). Germline V gives CDR1 SGHRS, CDR2 YFSETQ. This CDR3 contains 14 residues. V gave up 7 bases and J gave up 2 bases, with 14 bases separating them. The CDR3 region is CASSGDQLTDTQYF. The CDR3, as DNA: TGCGCCAGCTCAGGGGACCAACTCACAGATACGCAGTATTTT. Full variable domain (missing parts from reference TRBV5-1 and TRBJ2-3): KAGVTQTPRYLIKTRGQQVTLSCSPISGHRSVSWYQQTPGQGLQFLFEYFSETQRNKGNFPGRFSGRQFSNSRSEMNVSTLELGDSALYLCASSGDQLTDTQYFGPGTRLTVL.

V usage is TRBV14 and J usage is TRBJ1-1; TRBD1 agrees at 7 bases. J gave up 2 bases and V 4 bases, and 10 bases lay outside the gene matches. Germline CDR1 and CDR2: SGHDN and FVKESK. The CDR3 extends over 16 amino acids. The CDR3, as DNA: TGTGCCAGCAGCCGAGCGTCTGGGACAGTCAACACTGAAGCTTTCTTT. This codes for CASSRASGTVNTEAFF.

The rearrangement uses TRBV2 and TRBJ2-7; D is undetermined. This CDR3 comprises 14 residues. Germline V gives CDR1 SNHLY, CDR2 FYNNEI. The V end lost 7 bases, the J end lost 4 bases, and 17 bases lay between the germline ends. Here the CDR3 reads CASTLPTVGYEQYF. In nucleotides, the CDR3 is TGTGCCAGCACCCTCCCTACTGTGGGGTACGAGCAGTACTTC.

The chain is built from TRBV5-1 and TRBJ1-1; TRBD1 aligns across 11 bases. The germline V gene has CDR1 SGHRS and CDR2 YFSETQ. V lost 7 bases and J lost 5; bases outside the gene matches: 10. The CDR3 length is 15 residues. CDR3 in amino acids: CASRGQGAIGTEAFF. For the CDR3, the DNA is TGCGCCAGCCGTGGACAGGGGGCGATTGGAACTGAAGCTTTCTTT.

This chain joins TRBV6-6 and TRBJ1-5; 7 bases map to TRBD1. The CDR3 sequence is 15 residues long. The germline gives CDR1 MNHNY, CDR2 SVGAGI (reference sequence). After removal of 5 bases from V and 1 base from J, the junction contained 5 bases not matched to a gene. The CDR3 loop is CASSPGQTSNQPQHF. The CDR3 nucleotides are TGTGCCAGCAGTCCGGGACAGACGAGCAATCAGCCCCAGCATTTT.

In DNA form, the CDR3 reads TGTGCCAGCAGTGCTCTAGCGGGAGGGGGGACAGATACGCAGTATTTT. Translating gives CASSALAGGGTDTQYF. The chain employs TRBV6-1 and TRBJ2-3; 12 bases fit TRBD2. Germline V CDR1 and CDR2: MNHNS, SASEGT. The CDR3 is made up of 16 amino acids. V trimming: 4 bases; J trimming: 3 bases; junction bases outside the gene matches: 5.

This clone was detected only a few times. The rearrangement links TRBV2 to TRBJ2-2, with a tentative D call TRBD2 (5 bases). The V end lost 10 bases, the J end lost 1 base, and 7 bases lay between the germline ends. Per the germline V gene, CDR1 is SNHLY and CDR2 is FYNNEI. The CDR3 covers 12 residues. CDR3 DNA sequence: TGTGCCACTGGGAGGAACACCGGGGAGCTGTTTTTT. Protein sequence: CATGRNTGELFF.

In nucleotides, the CDR3 is TGTGCCTGGGGGACGGGAAGCTCCTACGAGCAGTACTTC. Its translation: CAWGTGSSYEQYF. The chain is built from TRBV30 and TRBJ2-7; either TRBD1 or TRBD2 may fit D (5 bases each). Deletions cut 5 bases from V and 0 bases from J, with 11 bases between. The CDR3 runs 13 residues. In germline, CDR1 is GTSNPN, CDR2 SVGIG (reference sequence).

The rearrangement joins TRBV19 to TRBJ1-1; D not resolved. V was pared by 5 bases and J by 10 bases, with 14 bases between. The CDR3 runs 12 residues. Germline-derived CDR1 and CDR2 are LNHDA and SQIVND (reference sequence). The CDR3 DNA follows: TGTGCCAGTAGTCTACGGCTCTTCGGAGCTTTCTTT. Residues: CASSLRLFGAFF.

The chain carries TRBV6-1 and TRBJ2-3; 8 bases fit TRBD2. After removal of 1 base from V and 0 bases from J, the junction contained 3 bases not matched to a gene. Looked up from germline, CDR1 is MNHNS and CDR2 is SASEGT. The CDR3 is 16 amino acids. The DNA of the CDR3 is TGTGCCAGCAGTGAAGGGGCTAGCGGGAGCACAGATACGCAGTATTTT. Translating it yields CASSEGASGSTDTQYF.

The rearrangement uses TRBV4-2 and TRBJ1-3, with D perhaps TRBD1 (6 bases). V lost 7 bases, J lost 0 bases, and 13 bases lay in between. The germline CDR1 and CDR2 sequences are LGHNA and YNFKEQ. This CDR3 has 15 amino acids. The CDR3 region has the DNA TGTGCCAGCAACCGGGGGGCTTCCTCTGGAAACACCATATATTTT. Translating gives CASNRGASSGNTIYF.

In its sample, this clone was seen once. The rearrangement uses TRBV28 and TRBJ2-4; 11 nucleotides agree with TRBD1. Germline CDR1 reads MDHEN; CDR2 reads SYDVKM. The junction had 1 base not matched to a gene; V was cut back by 5 bases and J by 1 base. The CDR3 runs to 15 residues. This CDR3 reads CASSGTGGAKNIQYF. For the CDR3, the DNA is TGTGCCAGCAGTGGGACAGGGGGGGCCAAAAACATTCAGTACTTC.

V and J are TRBV28 and TRBJ2-7; perhaps TRBD2 as D (7 bases). This CDR3 has 16 residues. Trimming removed 5 bases at V and 3 bases at J, with 20 bases between. Per the germline V gene, CDR1 is MDHEN and CDR2 is SYDVKM. CDR3 sequence: CASSLRGASPLYEQYF. The CDR3 coding sequence is TGTGCCAGCAGTCTCCGGGGGGCAAGCCCTCTCTACGAGCAGTACTTC.

Details on this clone: Within the sample, other DNA sequences also encode this same CDR3. V and J are TRBV5-1 and TRBJ2-5; 7 bases are a match to TRBD1. Germline V CDR1 and CDR2: SGHRS, YFSETQ. The V and J ends lost 0 bases and 5 bases, in that order; junction bases with no gene match: 4. This CDR3 is built from 14 residues. The CDR3 is CASSLVYRGETQYF. As DNA, the CDR3 is TGCGCCAGCAGCTTGGTTTACAGGGGTGAGACCCAGTACTTC.

The chain is built from TRBV9 and TRBJ1-2; 7 bases are a match to TRBD1. This CDR3 is built from 13 residues. The V gene end was trimmed by 4 bases and the J gene end by 8 bases; junction bases not matched to a gene: 8. Germline values: CDR1 SGDLS, CDR2 YYNGEE. CDR3 in amino acids: CASSSRDRGGYTF. CDR3 nucleotides: TGTGCCAGCAGCTCCAGGGACAGAGGAGGCTACACCTTC.

The genes are TRBV7-9 and TRBJ1-1, with unresolved D. The V end lost 3 bases, the J end lost 0 bases, and 5 bases lay between the germline ends. CDR3 length equals 13 residues. Germline V lookup: CDR1 SEHNR, CDR2 FQNEAQ (reference sequence). The CDR3 here is CASSFRMNTEAFF. The CDR3 coding sequence is TGTGCCAGCAGCTTCCGGATGAACACTGAAGCTTTCTTT.

The chain is built from TRBV27 and TRBJ2-7; 7 positions match TRBD1. CDR1 MNHEY and CDR2 SMNVEV come from the germline V gene (reference sequence). This CDR3 contains 20 residues. The junction had 20 bases not matched to a gene; V was cut back by 2 bases and J by 1 base. The chain's CDR3 is CASSLNGAPLTDRTSYEQYF. The CDR3 DNA sequence: TGTGCCAGCAGTTTAAACGGGGCCCCGTTGACGGACAGGACTTCCTACGAGCAGTACTTC.

V is TRBV4-2 and J is TRBJ2-4; D possibly corresponds to TRBD2 (5 bases). The length of the CDR3 is 15 residues. V was clipped by 1 base and J by 3 bases, with 10 bases between them. CDR1 and CDR2 (germline): LGHNA, YNFKEQ. CDR3 region: CASSQGSSVKNIQYF. CDR3 nucleotide sequence: TGTGCCAGCAGCCAAGGTAGTAGCGTCAAAAACATTCAGTACTTC.

V is TRBV18 and J is TRBJ2-7, with TRBD1 as a possible D gene (6 bases). The CDR3 consists of 13 residues. V gave up 6 bases and J gave up 2 bases, with 11 bases separating them. Germline loops: CDR1 KGHSH, CDR2 LQKENI. This CDR3 is CASSMTGPYEQYF. CDR3 DNA: TGTGCCAGCTCGATGACAGGCCCCTACGAGCAGTACTTC.

The rearrangement links TRBV9 to TRBJ2-1; TRBD2 matches at 7 bases. The trim removed 5 bases at V and 3 bases at J, leaving 8 bases unmatched. CDR1 and CDR2 from the germline V gene are SGDLS and YYNGEE. The CDR3 contains 15 residues. In DNA, the CDR3 is TGTGCCAGCAGTCTAAGCGGGGAATACTACAATGAGCAGTTCTTC. Encoded protein: CASSLSGEYYNEQFF.

This clone has just one count. The chain is built from TRBV7-9 and TRBJ1-3; 7 bases are shared with TRBD1. Germline assignment: CDR1 SEHNR and CDR2 FQNEAQ (reference sequence). V gave up 5 bases and J gave up 4 bases; unmatched junction bases: 17. CDR3 length equals 18 residues. This chain's CDR3 is CASSLTGPPTQEGNTIYF. CDR3 sequence (DNA): TGTGCCAGCAGCCTGACAGGGCCACCAACCCAGGAGGGAAACACCATATATTTT.

This clone appeared once. The same CDR3 is also encoded by other DNA sequences in this sample. V usage is TRBV28 and J usage is TRBJ2-5; D gene uncertain. Germline loops: CDR1 MDHEN, CDR2 SYDVKM. The V end was cut by 6 bases, the J end by 2 bases, with 4 bases between. The CDR3 is made up of 11 amino acids. In nucleotides, the CDR3 is TGTGCCAGCAGGATACAAGAGACCCAGTACTTC. Translating it yields CASRIQETQYF.

This clone was observed once. The J gene is TRBJ2-3, the V gene TRBV6-5, with D possibly matching TRBD1 (5 bases). The CDR3 sequence is 14 residues long. Germline V gene lookup returns CDR1 MNHEY and CDR2 SVGAGI. V lost 5 bases, J lost 0 bases, and 9 bases lay in between. CDR3 sequence reads: CASSPTGSTDTQYF. CDR3 nucleotides: TGTGCCAGCAGTCCTACAGGAAGCACAGATACGCAGTATTTT.

V usage is TRBV19 and J usage is TRBJ1-2; unclear D gene. Germline V gives CDR1 LNHDA, CDR2 SQIVND (reference sequence). V was trimmed by 5 bases and J by 0 bases, leaving 10 bases between them. The CDR3 consists of 14 residues. In DNA form, the CDR3 reads TGTGCCAGTAGTGCGGCAAACGCTAACTATGGCTACACCTTC. It is translated as CASSAANANYGYTF.

The chain recombines TRBV27 with TRBJ2-7; either TRBD1 or TRBD2 may supply D (6 bases each). CDR1 and CDR2 (germline): MNHEY, SMNVEV (reference sequence). This CDR3 is built from 15 residues. V lost 1 base, J lost 2 bases, and 12 bases lay in between. The CDR3 DNA sequence: TGTGCCAGCAGTTTATACGGGGGCGGAACCTACGAGCAGTACTTC. Translated: CASSLYGGGTYEQYF.

The chain joins TRBV6-5 to TRBJ2-5, with D possibly TRBD1 on 5 matching bases. The ends were cut back, 6 bases at V and 5 bases at J, with 16 bases in the middle. Germline CDR1 MNHEY, CDR2 SVGAGI. This CDR3 has 14 residues. CDR3 amino acids: CASSQRAGRETQYF. CDR3 bases: TGTGCCAGCAGCCAACGGGCAGGGCGGGAGACCCAGTACTTC.

For this clone: The junction departs from the called germline gene at one end, perhaps through a read error. The chain carries TRBV6-5 and TRBJ1-1; TRBD1 matches 9 bases. This CDR3 has 15 amino acids. The germline V gene encodes CDR1 MNHEY and CDR2 SVGAGI. This CDR3 reads CANSYSNRGLVGAFF. The CDR3 coding sequence is TGTGCCAACAGTTACTCGAACAGGGGGCTGGTCGGAGCTTTCTTT.

The rearrangement links TRBV7-9 to TRBJ2-5; D remains ambiguous. V was clipped by 5 bases and J by 3 bases, with 16 bases between them. The CDR3 sequence is 15 residues long. The germline CDR1 and CDR2 sequences are SEHNR and FQNEAQ (reference sequence). CDR3 DNA: TGTGCCAGCAGCCGGCTGGATTTTGCCGAAGAGACCCAGTACTTC. Translating gives CASSRLDFAEETQYF.

As to this clone: The sample has other DNA sequences that encode this CDR3 too. The rearrangement joins TRBV5-1 to TRBJ2-3; 7 nucleotides match TRBD2. Germline V gene lookup returns CDR1 SGHRS and CDR2 YFSETQ. The CDR3 is 14 amino acids. The trim removed 0 bases at V and 6 bases at J, leaving 4 bases unmatched. The CDR3 sequence is CASSLGGSGDTQYF. The CDR3 DNA follows: TGCGCCAGCAGCTTGGGCGGGAGTGGGGATACGCAGTATTTT.